The 28 T cell receptor beta chains presented below share a single source sample, sequenced in a study of cytomegalovirus exposure and HLA in healthy donors. The method was immunoSEQ multiplex PCR; TCRdb's version includes in-frame clones alone and lacks a portion of them. The table includes around 130,000 clones, 85% detected once. The material sequenced was PBMCs. The receptor source for this set is a woman in her 30s in good health and CMV-seronegative.

This chain joins TRBV2 and TRBJ2-7; perhaps TRBD1 as D (6 bases). The CDR3 consists of 13 residues. Germline V gene sequence: CDR1 SNHLY, CDR2 FYNNEI. V shed 7 bases and J shed 1 base, with 11 bases lying between them. CDR3 DNA: TGTGCCAGCACCGGCGACAGGTCCTACGAGCAGTACTTC. This codes for CASTGDRSYEQYF.

On this clone: Relative to the germline gene, one junction end is altered; a read error may explain this. CDR3 nucleotides: TGTGCCACCAGCAGCCCCTATAATGAGCAGTTCTTC. Amino acids: CATSSPYNEQFF. The rearrangement uses TRBV15 and TRBJ2-1; D uncertain. CDR1 is LNHNV, CDR2 YYDKDF, per germline (reference sequence). CDR3 length equals 12 residues.

V is TRBV7-2 and J is TRBJ1-2; 10 nucleotides align to TRBD1. CDR3 length: 13 residues. Germline lookup yields CDR1 SGHTA and CDR2 FQGNSA. V lost 5 bases and J lost 6; bases outside the gene matches: 3. In DNA, the CDR3 is TGTGCCAGCAGCCCGACAGGGGGCGATGGCTACACCTTC. Encoded protein: CASSPTGGDGYTF.

The chain is built from TRBV5-1 and TRBJ1-1; no definite D call. The CDR3 is 14 amino acids. CDR1 is SGHRS, CDR2 YFSETQ, per germline. V gave up 0 bases and J gave up 5 bases, with 11 bases separating them. CDR3 amino acids: CASSLESAFTEAFF. The CDR3 bases are TGCGCCAGCAGCTTGGAGAGTGCCTTTACTGAAGCTTTCTTT.

The CDR3 loop reads CASNNSGAGIEKLFF. CDR3 sequence (DNA): TGTGCCAGCAACAACTCAGGGGCAGGAATTGAAAAACTGTTTTTT. This sequence joins TRBV7-9 and TRBJ1-4; TRBD1 might be the D (6 bases). The V end was cut by 7 bases, the J end by 7 bases, with 19 bases between. There are 15 residues in the CDR3. Germline CDR1 reads SEHNR; CDR2 reads FQNEAQ (reference sequence).

A single count supports this clone. This chain links TRBV18 with TRBJ2-1; maybe TRBD2 (7 bases). V shed 2 bases and J shed 6 bases, with 14 bases lying between them. The CDR3 length is 15 residues. Germline CDR1 KGHSH, CDR2 LQKENI. The CDR3 coding sequence is TGTGCCAGCTCACCAAACGGGGGGCTCTTCAATGAGCAGTTCTTC. Translation: CASSPNGGLFNEQFF.

The J gene is TRBJ2-5, the V gene TRBV19; TRBD1 matches 9 bases. CDR3 size: 15 residues. V shed 5 bases and J 5 bases; nucleotides not matched to a gene: 9. Per germline, CDR1 LNHDA and CDR2 SQIVND (reference sequence). In DNA, the CDR3 is TGTGCCAGTAGTGCCGCCGGGACAGGGACGGAGACCCAGTACTTC. Its protein is CASSAAGTGTETQYF.

This clone was recorded a few times. The chain combines TRBV30 with TRBJ1-5; 9 bases are a match to TRBD1. There are 15 residues in the CDR3. Unmatched junction bases numbered 4, after V lost 1 base and J lost 3 bases. Germline loops: CDR1 GTSNPN, CDR2 SVGIG (reference sequence). CDR3 DNA: TGTGCCTGGAGTGCCCGGGACAGGGCCAATCAGCCCCAGCATTTT. It encodes CAWSARDRANQPQHF.

V is TRBV6-1 and J is TRBJ2-3, with 8 bases that match TRBD2. Germline trimming cut 7 bases from V and 3 bases from J; bases unmatched to any gene: 6. CDR1 is MNHNS and CDR2 is SASEGT in the germline V gene. The CDR3 is 14 amino acids. The chain's CDR3 is CASNRGGQTDTQYF. The CDR3 DNA reads as TGTGCCAGCAACCGGGGGGGCCAGACAGATACGCAGTATTTT.

The rearrangement uses TRBV11-2 and TRBJ2-7, with 11 bases fitting TRBD2. The CDR3 runs to 14 residues. Germline CDR1 reads SGHAT; CDR2 reads FQNNGV. V trimming: 4 bases; J trimming: 4 bases; junction bases outside the gene matches: 3. CDR3 protein: CASSSSGGFYEQYF. CDR3 coding DNA: TGTGCCAGCAGCTCTAGCGGGGGGTTTTACGAGCAGTACTTC.

The rearrangement joins TRBV28 to TRBJ1-6; 7 bases align to TRBD1. V dropped 5 bases and J dropped 9; count of bases not matched to a gene: 7. Germline values: CDR1 MDHEN, CDR2 SYDVKM. The CDR3 is 14 amino acids. As DNA, the CDR3 is TGTGCCAGCAGTGCTACAGGGGTCGGTTCACCCCTCCACTTT. It encodes CASSATGVGSPLHF.

This clone came up once. V usage is TRBV6-6 and J usage is TRBJ1-2; tentative D call: TRBD1 (6 bases). V dropped 2 bases and J dropped 2 bases, with 9 bases sitting between them. Germline V gives CDR1 MNHNY, CDR2 SVGAGI (reference sequence). The CDR3 runs to 14 residues. The CDR3 DNA reads TGTGCCAGCAGTTACGGAGGACAGAACTATGGCTACACCTTC. This codes for CASSYGGQNYGYTF.

CDR3 DNA: TGCGCCAGCAGAAACCCGCGGGGGAGGTATGGCTACACCTTC. Translated, it gives CASRNPRGRYGYTF. This chain uses TRBV5-1 with TRBJ1-2; the D gene is possibly TRBD1 (5 bases). The V end lost 5 bases, the J end lost 5 bases, and 16 bases lay between the germline ends. CDR1 is SGHRS and CDR2 is YFSETQ in the germline V gene. The CDR3 loop spans 14 amino acids.

The gene calls are TRBV15 and TRBJ2-3; 10 nucleotides match TRBD1. The CDR3 sequence is 16 residues long. The J segment lost 6 bases and the V segment lost 5 bases, leaving 11 bases of the junction unmatched. Looked up from germline, CDR1 is LNHNV and CDR2 is YYDKDF (reference sequence). This CDR3 is CATSPATGGGSDTQYF. The CDR3 DNA reads as TGTGCCACCAGCCCCGCGACAGGGGGCGGTTCGGATACGCAGTATTTT.

This chain uses TRBV19 with TRBJ2-2, with a tentative D call TRBD1 (7 bases). Looked up from germline, CDR1 is LNHDA and CDR2 is SQIVND (reference sequence). The CDR3 has 17 amino acids. V was cut by 1 base and J by 6 bases, with 18 bases left in between. For the CDR3, the DNA is TGTGCCAGTAGTATAGGGGGAGGACAGGTCGGTGCCGGGGAGCTGTTTTTT. Amino acids: CASSIGGGQVGAGELFF.

V is TRBV4-2 and J is TRBJ1-4; 7 bases are a match to TRBD1. Germline CDR1 reads LGHNA; CDR2 reads YNFKEQ. J lost 5 bases, V lost 3 bases, and 3 bases had no gene match. This CDR3 contains 14 residues. CDR3 coding DNA: TGTGCCAGCAGCCAGGGACAGATAAATGAAAAACTGTTTTTT. Amino acids: CASSQGQINEKLFF.

CDR3 sequence: CASSDSIGLSGNTIYF. CDR3 sequence (DNA): TGTGCCAGCAGTGACAGCATAGGACTCTCTGGAAACACCATATATTTT. The chain has TRBV6-1 and TRBJ1-3; D uncertain. The CDR3 length is 16 residues. CDR1 is MNHNS, CDR2 SASEGT, per germline. V was clipped by 3 bases and J by 0 bases, with 12 bases between them.

This chain joins TRBV23-1 and TRBJ1-5; the D gene is possibly TRBD1 (5 bases). TRBV23-1 is assigned to the ORF class and has an uncertain function. The V end was cut by 0 bases, the J end by 3 bases, with 9 bases between. The CDR3 has 15 residues. This chain's CDR3 is CASSQSDRFNQPQHF. The CDR3 DNA reads TGCGCCAGCAGTCAATCCGACAGATTCAATCAGCCCCAGCATTTT.

This chain links TRBV18 with TRBJ2-7; the D gene is possibly TRBD2 (5 bases). The V gene lost 5 bases and the J gene lost 3 bases, with 11 bases spanning the gap. The CDR3 is 13 residues long. CDR1 is KGHSH and CDR2 is LQKENI in the germline V gene. CDR3 DNA sequence: TGTGCCAGCTCAGCGGGTGCTAGCTACGAGCAGTACTTC. It specifies CASSAGASYEQYF.

V and J are TRBV11-3 and TRBJ1-2; TRBD1 matches 8 bases. CDR1 is SGHNT, CDR2 YENEEA, per germline. The CDR3 contains 17 residues. V shed 2 bases, J shed 2 bases, and the junction held 10 bases outside the gene matches. As DNA, the CDR3 is TGTGCCAGCAGCTTAAACAGGGGGGCACCGTTAAACTATGGCTACACCTTC. As protein: CASSLNRGAPLNYGYTF. Using reference TRBV11-3 and TRBJ1-2 for the parts outside the CDR3, the full variable domain is EAGVVQSPRYKIIEKKQPVAFWCNPISGHNTLYWYLQNLGQGPELLIRYENEEAVDDSQLPKDRFSAERLKGVDSTLKIQPAELGDSAVYLCASSLNRGAPLNYGYTFGSGTRLTVV.

This clone occurred once. The chain uses TRBV15 and TRBJ1-1; D ambiguous. V was trimmed by 6 bases and J by 11 bases, leaving 16 bases between them. This CDR3 has 12 residues. From germline, CDR1 is LNHNV and CDR2 YYDKDF (reference sequence). The CDR3 spells CATSTGDGIAFF. In DNA, the CDR3 is TGTGCCACCAGTACGGGCGACGGGATCGCTTTCTTT. The complete variable domain, with remaining parts taken from reference TRBV15 and TRBJ1-1, reads DAMVIQNPRYQVTQFGKPVTLSCSQTLNHNVMYWYQQKSSQAPKLLFHYYDKDFNNEADTPDNFQSRRPNTSFCFLDIRSPGLGDTAMYLCATSTGDGIAFFGQGTRLTVV.

The chain carries TRBV5-1 and TRBJ2-6; the D gene is possibly TRBD1 (7 bases). The germline V gene has CDR1 SGHRS and CDR2 YFSETQ. The germline V and J ends were trimmed by 0 bases and 1 base, with 8 bases remaining between them. CDR3 length equals 16 residues. CDR3 region: CASSLAGGSGANVLTF. CDR3 sequence (DNA): TGCGCCAGCAGCTTGGCAGGGGGGTCTGGGGCCAACGTCCTGACTTTC.

The V and J genes are TRBV5-1 and TRBJ1-1, with 10 nucleotides matching TRBD1. The CDR3 is made up of 17 amino acids. The germline CDR1 and CDR2 sequences are SGHRS and YFSETQ. The V gene end was trimmed by 2 bases and the J gene end by 1 base; junction bases not matched to a gene: 8. CDR3 bases: TGCGCCAGCAGCTTACCCCGGGACAGGGGTGAGAACACTGAAGCTTTCTTT. This gives the protein CASSLPRDRGENTEAFF.

CDR3 sequence (DNA): TGCGCCAGCAGCCCCCAGGTAAACACTGAAGCTTTCTTT. It yields the protein CASSPQVNTEAFF. The gene calls are TRBV4-3 and TRBJ1-1, with D unresolved. The CDR3 contains 13 residues. The germline V and J ends were trimmed by 4 bases and 2 bases, with 8 bases remaining between them. From germline, CDR1 is LGHNA and CDR2 YSLEER.

Here the CDR3 reads CASSMGQGVMKAFF. The CDR3 DNA reads TGTGCCAGTAGTATGGGGCAGGGGGTGATGAAAGCTTTCTTT. The chain employs TRBV19 and TRBJ1-1; 7 nucleotides line up with TRBD1. The V segment lost 3 bases and the J segment 9 bases; nucleotides outside the gene matches: 10. Germline assignment: CDR1 LNHDA and CDR2 SQIVND (reference sequence). This CDR3 has 14 amino acids.

This chain connects TRBV7-2 to TRBJ2-3; 8 bases fit TRBD2. Germline V gene data show CDR1 as SGHTA and CDR2 as FQGNSA. This CDR3 has 15 residues. The junction had 9 bases not matched to a gene; V was cut back by 7 bases and J by 3 bases. The CDR3 nucleotides read TGTGCCAGCATCGACTCCGGACTAGCAACAGATACGCAGTATTTT. This codes for CASIDSGLATDTQYF.

The V gene is TRBV10-3, the J gene TRBJ2-1; tentatively, D is TRBD2 (6 bases). V was pared by 10 bases and J by 6 bases, with 10 bases between. CDR1 is ENHRY and CDR2 is SYGVKD in the germline V gene. The CDR3 sequence is 11 residues long. The CDR3 spells CATGEVNEQFF. The CDR3 DNA is TGTGCCACCGGGGAGGTCAATGAGCAGTTCTTC.

This clone was observed a handful of times. This chain connects TRBV6-4 to TRBJ1-1, with a weak D call TRBD1 (6 bases). Deletions cut 4 bases from V and 6 bases from J, with 12 bases between. The CDR3 consists of 13 residues. Germline V gene lookup returns CDR1 MRHNA and CDR2 SNTAGT. The CDR3 spells CASSAGEGAEAFF. Written as DNA, the CDR3 is TGTGCCAGCAGTGCCGGGGAGGGGGCTGAAGCTTTCTTT.